What follows describes a single TCR beta chain. This sample is drawn from a study of Ad26.COV2.S vaccination and SARS-CoV-2 variants. Clones were read by immunoSEQ multiplex PCR, and TCRdb kept only the in-frame ones, dropping some. The sample contains around 450,000 clones, roughly 88% of which appear only once. The treatment is: around 19 received Ad26.COV2.S at low or high dose, single or two shots; about five received placebo; per-sample allocation not given. It was on day 63 after the first vaccine or placebo injection that samples were taken. Vaccine was an Ad26 vector expressing Wuhan-strain SARS-CoV-2 spike. The length of the CDR3 is 16 residues. The germline V gene encodes CDR1 MDHEN and CDR2 SYDVKM. Trimming left V 6 bases short and J 4 bases short, with 19 bases between.

Sequenced here: peripheral blood, sampled in a trial of Ad26.COV2.S vaccine versus placebo. The chain uses TRBV28 and TRBJ1-5, with D maybe TRBD1 (5 bases). The clonotype comes from a person aged 18 to 65 who received the Ad26.COV2.S COVID-19 vaccine or a placebo. The CDR3 loop reads CASRPRGVTVNQPQHF. CDR3 bases: TGTGCCAGCAGGCCCCGGGGGGTAACAGTGAATCAGCCCCAGCATTTT.